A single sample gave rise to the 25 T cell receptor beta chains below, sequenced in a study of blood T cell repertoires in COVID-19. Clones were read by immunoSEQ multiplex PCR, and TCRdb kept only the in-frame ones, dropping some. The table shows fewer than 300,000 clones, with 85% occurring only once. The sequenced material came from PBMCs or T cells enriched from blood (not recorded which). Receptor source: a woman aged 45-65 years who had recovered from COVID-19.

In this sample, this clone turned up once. The CDR3 spells CASSQTGTGHGRRYGYTF. As DNA, the CDR3 is TGTGCCAGCAGCCAGACCGGGACAGGGCATGGGAGGCGCTATGGCTACACCTTC. J is TRBJ1-2 and V is TRBV7-2; 9 bases match TRBD1. This CDR3 has 18 residues. Per the germline V gene, CDR1 is SGHTA and CDR2 is FQGNSA. The V gene end was trimmed by 5 bases and the J gene end by 4 bases; junction bases not matched to a gene: 17.

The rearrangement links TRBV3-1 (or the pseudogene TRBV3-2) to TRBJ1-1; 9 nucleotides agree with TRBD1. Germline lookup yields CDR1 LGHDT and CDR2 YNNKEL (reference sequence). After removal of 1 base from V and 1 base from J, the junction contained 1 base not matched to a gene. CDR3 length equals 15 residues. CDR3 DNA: TGTGCCAGCAGCCAAGCGGACAGGGGGAACACTGAAGCTTTCTTT. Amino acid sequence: CASSQADRGNTEAFF.

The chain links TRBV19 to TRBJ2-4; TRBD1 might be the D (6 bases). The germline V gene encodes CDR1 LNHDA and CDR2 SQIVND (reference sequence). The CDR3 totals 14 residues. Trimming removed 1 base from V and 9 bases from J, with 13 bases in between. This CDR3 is CASSIGSGVSIQYF. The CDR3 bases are TGTGCCAGTAGTATAGGTTCAGGGGTATCCATTCAGTACTTC.

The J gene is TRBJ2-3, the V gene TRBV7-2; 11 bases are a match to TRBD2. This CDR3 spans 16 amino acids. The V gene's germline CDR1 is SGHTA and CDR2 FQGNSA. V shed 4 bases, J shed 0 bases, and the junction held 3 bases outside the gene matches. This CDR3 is CASSSRTSGSTDTQYF. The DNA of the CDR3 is TGTGCCAGCAGCTCTAGGACTAGCGGGAGCACAGATACGCAGTATTTT.

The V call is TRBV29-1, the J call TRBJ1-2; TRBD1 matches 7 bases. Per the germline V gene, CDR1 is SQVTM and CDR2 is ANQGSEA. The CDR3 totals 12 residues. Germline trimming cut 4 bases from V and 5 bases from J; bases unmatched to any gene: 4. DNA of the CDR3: TGCAGCGTTGGGGGACAGTCTTATGGCTACACCTTC. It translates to CSVGGQSYGYTF.

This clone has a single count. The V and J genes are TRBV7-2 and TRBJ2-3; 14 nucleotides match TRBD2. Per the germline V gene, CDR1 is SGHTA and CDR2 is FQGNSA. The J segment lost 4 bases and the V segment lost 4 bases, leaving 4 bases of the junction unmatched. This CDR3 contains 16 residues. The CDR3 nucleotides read TGTGCCAGCAGCTCGGGACTAGCGGGAGCTGCAGATACGCAGTATTTT. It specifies CASSSGLAGAADTQYF.

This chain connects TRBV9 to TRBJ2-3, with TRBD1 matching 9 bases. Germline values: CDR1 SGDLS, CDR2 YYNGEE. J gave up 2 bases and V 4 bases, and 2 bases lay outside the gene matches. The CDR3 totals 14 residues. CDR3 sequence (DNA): TGTGCCAGCAGCCGGACAGGGGACACAGATACGCAGTATTTT. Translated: CASSRTGDTDTQYF.

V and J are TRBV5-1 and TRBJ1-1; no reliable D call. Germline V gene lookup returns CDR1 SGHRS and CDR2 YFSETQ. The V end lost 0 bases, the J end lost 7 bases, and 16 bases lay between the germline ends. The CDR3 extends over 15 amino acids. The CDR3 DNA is TGCGCCAGCAGCTTGGATCGACACCAGATGGGTGAAGCTTTCTTT. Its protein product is CASSLDRHQMGEAFF. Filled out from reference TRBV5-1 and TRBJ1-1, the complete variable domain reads KAGVTQTPRYLIKTRGQQVTLSCSPISGHRSVSWYQQTPGQGLQFLFEYFSETQRNKGNFPGRFSGRQFSNSRSEMNVSTLELGDSALYLCASSLDRHQMGEAFFGQGTRLTVV.

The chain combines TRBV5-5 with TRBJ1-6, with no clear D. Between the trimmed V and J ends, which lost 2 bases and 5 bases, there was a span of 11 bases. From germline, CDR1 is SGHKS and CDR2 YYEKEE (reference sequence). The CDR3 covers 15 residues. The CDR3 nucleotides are TGTGCCAGCAGCTTAAACCGAGTTAATAATTCACCCCTCCACTTT. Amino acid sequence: CASSLNRVNNSPLHF.

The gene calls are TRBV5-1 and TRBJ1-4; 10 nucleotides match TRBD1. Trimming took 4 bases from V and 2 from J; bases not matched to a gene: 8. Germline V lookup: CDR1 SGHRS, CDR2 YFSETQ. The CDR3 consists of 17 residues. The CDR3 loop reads CASSRRDRGSTNEKLFF. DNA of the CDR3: TGCGCCAGCAGCCGGCGGGACAGGGGTTCGACTAATGAAAAACTGTTTTTT.

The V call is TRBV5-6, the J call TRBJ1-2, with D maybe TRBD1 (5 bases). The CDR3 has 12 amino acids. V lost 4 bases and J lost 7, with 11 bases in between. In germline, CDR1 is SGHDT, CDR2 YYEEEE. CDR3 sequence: CASSKSGLGYTF. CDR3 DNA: TGTGCCAGCAGCAAATCAGGGCTTGGCTACACCTTC.

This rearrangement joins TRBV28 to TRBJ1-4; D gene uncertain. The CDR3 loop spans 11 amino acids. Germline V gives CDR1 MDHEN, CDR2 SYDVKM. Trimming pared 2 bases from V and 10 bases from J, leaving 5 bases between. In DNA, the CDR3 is TGTGCCAGCAGTTTAACGGGAAAACTGTTTTTT. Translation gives CASSLTGKLFF.

CDR3 DNA sequence: TGTGCCAGCTCACCAGTGGGACAGCTGACCTACGAGCAGTACTTC. Its protein product is CASSPVGQLTYEQYF. The chain recombines TRBV18 with TRBJ2-7; TRBD1 matches 7 bases. The CDR3 is 15 amino acids. Germline V CDR1 and CDR2: KGHSH, LQKENI. J gave up 2 bases and V 2 bases, and 6 bases lay outside the gene matches.

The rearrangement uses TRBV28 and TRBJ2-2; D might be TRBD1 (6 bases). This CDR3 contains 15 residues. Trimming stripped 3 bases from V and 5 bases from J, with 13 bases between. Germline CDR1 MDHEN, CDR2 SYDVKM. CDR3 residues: CASSLEQGPTGELFF. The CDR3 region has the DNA TGTGCCAGCAGTTTGGAACAGGGCCCGACCGGGGAGCTGTTTTTT.

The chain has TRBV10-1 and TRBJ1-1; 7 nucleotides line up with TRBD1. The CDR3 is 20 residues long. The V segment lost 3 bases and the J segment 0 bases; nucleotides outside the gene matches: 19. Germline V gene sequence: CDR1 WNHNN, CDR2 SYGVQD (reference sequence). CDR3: CASSDQRVQVGGGLNTEAFF. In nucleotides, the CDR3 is TGCGCCAGCAGTGACCAAAGGGTACAGGTAGGGGGCGGTTTGAACACTGAAGCTTTCTTT.

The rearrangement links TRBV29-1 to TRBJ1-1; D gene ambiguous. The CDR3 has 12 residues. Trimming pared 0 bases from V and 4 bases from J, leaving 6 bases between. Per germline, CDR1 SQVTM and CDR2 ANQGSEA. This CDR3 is CSVEDQFTEAFF. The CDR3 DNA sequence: TGCAGCGTTGAAGATCAATTCACTGAAGCTTTCTTT.

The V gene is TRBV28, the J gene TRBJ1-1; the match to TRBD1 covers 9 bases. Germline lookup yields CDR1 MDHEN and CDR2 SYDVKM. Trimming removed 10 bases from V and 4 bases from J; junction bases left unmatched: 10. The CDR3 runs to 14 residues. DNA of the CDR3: TGTGCCACCGCGAAACAGGGGGCCGGCACTGAAGCTTTCTTT. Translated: CATAKQGAGTEAFF.

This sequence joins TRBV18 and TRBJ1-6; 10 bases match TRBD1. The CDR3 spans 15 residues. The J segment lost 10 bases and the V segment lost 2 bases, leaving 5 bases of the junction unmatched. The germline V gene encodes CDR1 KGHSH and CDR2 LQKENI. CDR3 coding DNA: TGTGCCAGCTCACCATCCGGGACAGGGGCCTCACCCCTCCACTTT. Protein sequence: CASSPSGTGASPLHF.

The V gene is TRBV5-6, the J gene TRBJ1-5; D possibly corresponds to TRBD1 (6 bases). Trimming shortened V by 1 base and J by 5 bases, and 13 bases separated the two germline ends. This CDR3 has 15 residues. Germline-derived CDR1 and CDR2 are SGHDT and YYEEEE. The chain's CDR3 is CASSLSRRGYQPQHF. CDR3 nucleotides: TGTGCCAGCAGCTTGTCCCGCAGGGGATATCAGCCCCAGCATTTT.

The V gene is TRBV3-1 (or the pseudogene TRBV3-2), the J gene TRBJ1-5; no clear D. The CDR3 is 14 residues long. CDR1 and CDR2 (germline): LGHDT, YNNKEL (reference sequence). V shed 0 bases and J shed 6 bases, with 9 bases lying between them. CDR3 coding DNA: TGTGCCAGCAGCCAAGATCCGCGATTTCAGCCCCAGCATTTT. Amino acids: CASSQDPRFQPQHF.

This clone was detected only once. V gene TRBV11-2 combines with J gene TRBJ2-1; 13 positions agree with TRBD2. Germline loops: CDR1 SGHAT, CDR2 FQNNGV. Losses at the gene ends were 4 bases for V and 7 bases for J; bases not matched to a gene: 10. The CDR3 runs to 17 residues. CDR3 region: CASSSHLATSGGNEQFF. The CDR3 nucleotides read TGTGCCAGCAGCTCCCACCTCGCGACTAGCGGGGGGAATGAGCAGTTCTTC. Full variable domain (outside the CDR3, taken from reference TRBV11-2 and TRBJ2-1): EAGVAQSPRYKIIEKRQSVAFWCNPISGHATLYWYQQILGQGPKLLIQFQNNGVVDDSQLPKDRFSAERLKGVDSTLKIQPAKLEDSAVYLCASSSHLATSGGNEQFFGPGTRLTVL.

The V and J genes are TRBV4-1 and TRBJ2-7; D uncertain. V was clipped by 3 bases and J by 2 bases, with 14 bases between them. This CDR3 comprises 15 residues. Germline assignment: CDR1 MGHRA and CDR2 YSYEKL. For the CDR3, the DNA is TGCGCCAGCAGCCATGAGACAACCGTCCCCTACGAGCAGTACTTC. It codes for CASSHETTVPYEQYF.

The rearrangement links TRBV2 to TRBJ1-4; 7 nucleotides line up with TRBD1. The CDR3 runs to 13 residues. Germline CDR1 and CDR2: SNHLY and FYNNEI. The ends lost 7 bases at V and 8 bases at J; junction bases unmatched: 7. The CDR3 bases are TGTGCCAGCATGAGGGGGCAGGAGGAAAAACTGTTTTTT. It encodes CASMRGQEEKLFF. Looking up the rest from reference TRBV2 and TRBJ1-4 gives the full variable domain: EPEVTQTPSHQVTQMGQEVILRCVPISNHLYFYWYRQILGQKVEFLVSFYNNEISEKSEIFDDQFSVERPDGSNFTLKIRSTKLEDSAMYFCASMRGQEEKLFFGSGTQLSVL.

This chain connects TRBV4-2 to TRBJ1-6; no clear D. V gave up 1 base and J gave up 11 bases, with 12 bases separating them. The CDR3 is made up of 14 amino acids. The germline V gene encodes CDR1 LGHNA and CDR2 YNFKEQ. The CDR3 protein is CASSQGPEVPPLHF. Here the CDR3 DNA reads TGTGCCAGCAGCCAAGGTCCGGAGGTACCACCCCTCCACTTT.

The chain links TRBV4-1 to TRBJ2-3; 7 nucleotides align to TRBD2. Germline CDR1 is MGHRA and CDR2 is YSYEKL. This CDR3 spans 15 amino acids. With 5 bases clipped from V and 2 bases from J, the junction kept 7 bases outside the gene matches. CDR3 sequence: CASSFYGTTTDTQYF. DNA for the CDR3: TGCGCCAGCAGCTTCTACGGGACTACCACAGATACGCAGTATTTT.